The clone carrying this T cell receptor beta chain was recorded a few times. Its specificity is not known. The RNA, about 0.5 to 1 ug, was put through reverse transcription using random hexamers. With immunoSEQ multiplex PCR, TCR beta CDR3 was amplified across 54 Vbeta and 13 Jbeta. A single record per CDR3 protein comes from TCRdb applying MiXCR to the immunoSEQ multiplex PCR reads. This sample carries roughly 150,000 distinct CDR3 sequences, more than 90% of them seen once, and the ten largest clones take approximately 0.08%. This entry comes from a study of CD8 T cells in Susac syndrome. General study findings and limits: The study acknowledged a relatively small number of individuals in its TCR sequencing and HLA analysis.

Germline CDR1 SGHAT, CDR2 FQNNGV. V was clipped by 2 bases and J by 0 bases, with 7 bases between them. The CDR3 contains 14 residues. Sequencing of TCR beta was performed on blood CD8+ and CD4+ T cells. The source of this sequence is a human donor with Susac syndrome. Sequencing was performed on CD4+ T cells from PBMCs. This sequence joins TRBV11-2 and TRBJ1-1, with D unclear. The CDR3 is CASSLLRVNTEAFF. In DNA, the CDR3 is TGTGCCAGCAGCTTATTGAGAGTGAACACTGAAGCTTTCTTT. Together with reference TRBV11-2 and TRBJ1-1, the CDR3 gives the full variable domain: EAGVAQSPRYKIIEKRQSVAFWCNPISGHATLYWYQQILGQGPKLLIQFQNNGVVDDSQLPKDRFSAERLKGVDSTLKIQPAKLEDSAVYLCASSLLRVNTEAFFGQGTRLTVV.